These 6 T cell receptor beta chains were all obtained from the same sample, sequenced in a study of T cell changes during pregnancy in multiple sclerosis. Produced via immunoSEQ multiplex PCR; TCRdb's table is partial and in-frame only. The top ten clones hold around 1.6% of a sample with approximately 37,000 clones, around 94% of them seen once. Sequences were derived from peripheral blood, sampled in the third trimester of pregnancy. Receptor source: a female donor with multiple sclerosis, enrolled in a pregnancy study.

The chain combines TRBV10-3 with TRBJ2-5, with a possible D match to TRBD2 (6 bases). The J call is uncertain, as TRBJ2-7 better fits the DNA end. In germline, CDR1 is ENHRY, CDR2 SYGVKD. This CDR3 spans 11 amino acids. CDR3 loop: CATSDSYEQYF. CDR3 DNA: TGTGCCACTAGCGACTCCTACGAGCAGTACTTC.

The rearrangement uses TRBV5-6 and TRBJ2-5, with D unresolved. Trimming stripped 0 bases from V and 1 base from J, with 7 bases between. Germline V lookup: CDR1 SGHDT, CDR2 YYEEEE. This CDR3 is built from 14 residues. The CDR3 here is CASSLGRLQETQYF. CDR3 bases: TGTGCCAGCAGCTTGGGTAGACTCCAAGAGACCCAGTACTTC.

The chain carries TRBV7-9 and TRBJ1-2; possible D gene TRBD1, 6 bases. Germline V gene lookup returns CDR1 SEHNR and CDR2 FQNEAQ (reference sequence). This CDR3 has 14 amino acids. Trimming cost V 1 base and J 6 bases, with 12 bases left between them. The CDR3 nucleotides read TGTGCCAGCAGCTTAGATCGGACAGTGGATGGCTACACCTTC. It translates to CASSLDRTVDGYTF.

V and J are TRBV5-4 and TRBJ2-5; D is possibly TRBD1 (6 bases). CDR1 is SGHNT and CDR2 is YYREEE in the germline V gene (reference sequence). The V end was cut by 3 bases, the J end by 1 base, with 13 bases between. The length of the CDR3 is 15 residues. CDR3 amino acids: CASSSASRGQETQYF. CDR3 bases: TGTGCCAGCAGCTCGGCGTCCAGGGGCCAAGAGACCCAGTACTTC.

This rearrangement joins TRBV5-1 to TRBJ1-4, with D tentatively TRBD1 (6 bases). The CDR3 has 15 amino acids. V was clipped by 4 bases and J by 0 bases, with 10 bases between them. In germline, CDR1 is SGHRS, CDR2 YFSETQ. This chain's CDR3 is CASSLGTSTNEKLFF. The CDR3 coding sequence is TGCGCCAGCAGCCTGGGGACATCAACTAATGAAAAACTGTTTTTT.

This chain connects TRBV7-2 to TRBJ2-1, with 9 bases aligning to TRBD2. The CDR3 extends over 15 amino acids. Germline loops: CDR1 SGHTA, CDR2 FQGNSA. V shed 5 bases, J shed 1 base, and the junction held 3 bases outside the gene matches. The CDR3 sequence: CASSPTSGSYNEQFF. CDR3 DNA sequence: TGTGCCAGCAGCCCCACTAGCGGGTCCTACAATGAGCAGTTCTTC.